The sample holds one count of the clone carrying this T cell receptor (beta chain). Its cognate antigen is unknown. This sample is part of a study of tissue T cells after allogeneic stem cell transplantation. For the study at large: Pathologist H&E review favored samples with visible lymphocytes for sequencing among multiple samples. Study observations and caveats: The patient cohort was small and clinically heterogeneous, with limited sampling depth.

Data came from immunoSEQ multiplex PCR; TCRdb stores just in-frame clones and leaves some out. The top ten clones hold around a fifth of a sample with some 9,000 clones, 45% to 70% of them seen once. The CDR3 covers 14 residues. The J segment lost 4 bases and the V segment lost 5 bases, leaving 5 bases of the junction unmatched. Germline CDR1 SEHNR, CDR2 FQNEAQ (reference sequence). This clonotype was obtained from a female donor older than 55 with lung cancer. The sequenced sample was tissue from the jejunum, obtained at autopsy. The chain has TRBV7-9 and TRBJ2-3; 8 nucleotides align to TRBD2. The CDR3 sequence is CASSIGLASDTQYF. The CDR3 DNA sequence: TGTGCCAGCAGCATTGGACTAGCATCAGATACGCAGTATTTT.